This TCR beta chain is from a study of cytotoxic CD8 clonotypes in ibrutinib-treated CLL. The overall study: The subjects consisted of roughly ten relapsed/refractory and fewer than 16 treatment-naive individuals, with about 17 IGHV unmutated.

Sequencing was performed with immunoSEQ multiplex PCR; in TCRdb, only in-frame clones are kept and a portion is missing. The sample lists over 150,000 clones, 55% to 85% seen once, with 10% to 15% in the top ten. Study findings and constraints: Upon ibrutinib response clonality rose, and upon progression it fell back toward baseline.

A remark on this clone: Its antigen is currently unknown.

Around 2 micrograms of genomic DNA came from cryopreserved PBMCs for TCR beta libraries. CDR1 and CDR2 from the germline V gene are LNHNV and YYDKDF (reference sequence). V trimming: 3 bases; J trimming: 11 bases; junction bases outside the gene matches: 6. CDR3 size: 12 residues. The chain has TRBV15 and TRBJ1-1, with 7 bases identical to TRBD1. This sequence originates from a human donor with chronic lymphocytic leukemia. The source material was PBMCs, sampled after 24 months of ibrutinib treatment. The CDR3 DNA reads TGTGCCACCAGCAGGGGAACAGGGGATGCTTTCTTT. This translates into CATSRGTGDAFF.